This T cell receptor beta chain stems from a study of blood T cell repertoires in COVID-19. Across the whole study: Spain, Italy and the United States supplied samples that represented acute and convalescent COVID-19.

Patients in Seattle were enrolled during active infection, then followed longitudinally. Germline CDR1 MNHNY, CDR2 SVGAGI (reference sequence). There are 13 residues in the CDR3. J lost 8 bases, V lost 5 bases, and 8 bases had no gene match. The repertoire was sequenced with immunoSEQ multiplex PCR; TCRdb's copy has only in-frame clones and lacks some. The sample shows 200,000 to 300,000 clones, around 88% of them seen only once. This TCR came from a woman in her twenties or thirties with COVID-19, enrolled during active disease. Sample: peripheral blood. The V and J genes are TRBV6-6 and TRBJ1-2; 7 nucleotides line up with TRBD1. CDR3 region: CASSPYRGAGYTF. The CDR3 DNA sequence: TGTGCCAGCAGTCCTTACAGGGGAGCAGGCTACACCTTC.